This TCR beta chain is drawn from a study of response to subunit inactivated influenza vaccine. General study findings and limits: The authors proposed limited new T cell recruitment per seasonal influenza vaccination.

Trimming stripped 10 bases from V and 1 base from J, with 19 bases between. The CDR3 loop spans 15 amino acids. Germline CDR1 and CDR2: ENHRY and SYGVKD. A few counts support this clonotype. What it recognizes is unknown. Via MiXCR, TCRdb re-called the RT-PCR reads, giving one row per CDR3 protein. This sample carries under 950,000 distinct CDR3 sequences, 21% of them seen once, and the ten largest clones take roughly a tenth. V gene TRBV10-3 combines with J gene TRBJ2-5, with D unresolved. This clonotype originated in a man aged 45-65 years who received an inactivated influenza vaccine. Sequencing used PBMCs from blood, obtained around 5 days after vaccination. The CDR3 sequence is CATRSILVIQETQYF. The CDR3 DNA is TGTGCCACTAGATCCATATTAGTAATCCAAGAGACCCAGTACTTC.